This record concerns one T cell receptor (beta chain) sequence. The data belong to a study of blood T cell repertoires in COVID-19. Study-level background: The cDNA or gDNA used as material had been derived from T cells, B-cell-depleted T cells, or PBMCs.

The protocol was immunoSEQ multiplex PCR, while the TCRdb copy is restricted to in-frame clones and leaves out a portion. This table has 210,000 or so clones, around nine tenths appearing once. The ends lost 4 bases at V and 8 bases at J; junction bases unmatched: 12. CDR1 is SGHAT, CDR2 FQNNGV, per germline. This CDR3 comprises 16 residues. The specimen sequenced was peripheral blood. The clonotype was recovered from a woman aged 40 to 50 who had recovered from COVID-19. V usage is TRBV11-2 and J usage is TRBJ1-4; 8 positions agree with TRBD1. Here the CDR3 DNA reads TGTGCCAGCAGCTACAAGCCGGGACAGGCGGAGGAAAAACTGTTTTTT. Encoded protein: CASSYKPGQAEEKLFF.